A selection of T cell receptor beta chains follows, all from one sample in a study of tumor-infiltrating lymphocytes in primary liver carcinoma. TCRdb used MiXCR to reprocess the multiplex PCR reads, holding one entry per CDR3 protein. The table lists about 320,000 distinct CDR3 sequences, 60% to 80% of them singletons, with approximately 9% in the top ten. Sequencing was done on a sample of peripheral blood. The source of these receptors is a middle-aged man with primary liver carcinoma and hepatitis B virus infection. Both conserved end residues are part of each CDR3. The D gene is left open where the match is weak. Rows give clone size only sometimes, using once, few, many, or a class for an expanded clone.

size: many
J: TRBJ2-2
D: TRBD1
V: TRBV29-1
CDR3: CSARDRGNTGELFF
DNA: TGCAGCGCCCGGGACAGGGGGAACACCGGGGAGCTGTTTTTT

size: .
J: TRBJ2-7
D: .
V: TRBV29-1
CDR3: CSIGLRGEQYF
DNA: TGTAGCATAGGACTGCGTGGTGAGCAGTACTTC

size: .
J: TRBJ1-1
D: .
V: TRBV28
CDR3: CASSGGGVNTETFF
DNA: TGTGCCAGCAGCGGCGGTGGAGTGAACACTGAAACTTTCTTT

size: .
J: TRBJ2-1
D: .
V: TRBV10-3
CDR3: CATSGTDSQNEQFF
DNA: TGCGCCACCTCCGGGACTGACTCCCAAAATGAGCAGTTCTTC

size: .
J: TRBJ2-3
D: TRBD2
V: TRBV7-9
CDR3: CPSSLTVPLAGIADTQYF
DNA: TGTCCCAGCAGCCTAACAGTTCCGCTAGCGGGAATAGCTGATACGCAGTATTTT

size: .
J: TRBJ1-1
D: .
V: TRBV7-9
CDR3: CTSSLGRARNTEAFF
DNA: TGTACCAGCAGCTTAGGAAGGGCCCGGAACACTGAAGCTTTCTTT

size: .
J: TRBJ2-1
D: .
V: TRBV4-1
CDR3: CAGSQDFGLQSPYNEQFF
DNA: TGCGCCGGTAGCCAAGATTTCGGACTCCAAAGCCCCTACAATGAGCAGTTCTTC

size: .
J: TRBJ2-5
D: .
V: TRBV5-1
CDR3: CASSSSGGPETRYF
DNA: TGCGCCAGCAGCTCCTCCGGGGGGCCAGAGACCCGGTACTTC

size: many
J: TRBJ1-3
D: .
V: TRBV12-3/TRBV12-4
CDR3: CASSPLGGPSGNTIYF
DNA: TGTGCCAGCAGTCCCCTGGGGGGACCCTCTGGAAACACCATATATTTT

size: many
J: TRBJ2-6
D: .
V: TRBV29-1
CDR3: CSVLDKNEANVLTF
DNA: TGCAGCGTTTTGGACAAAAACGAGGCCAACGTCCTGACTTTC

size: many
J: TRBJ1-4
D: .
V: TRBV28
CDR3: CASSSQNEKLFF
DNA: TGTGCCAGCAGTTCCCAAAATGAAAAACTGTTTTTT

size: few
J: TRBJ2-7
D: TRBD2
V: TRBV28
CDR3: CASSITSGPSYEQYF
DNA: TGTGCCAGCAGTATCACTAGCGGGCCTTCCTACGAGCAGTACTTC

size: .
J: TRBJ2-7
D: .
V: TRBV5-1
CDR3: CASSLASSYYEQYF
DNA: TGCGCCAGCAGCTTGGCGTCCAGCTACTACGAGCAGTACTTC

size: .
J: TRBJ2-3
D: .
V: TRBV6-5
CDR3: CVSSSPREWGRRHGTDTQYF
DNA: TGTGTCAGCAGTTCACCCAGAGAGTGGGGGAGGCGCCATGGCACAGATACGCAGTATTTT

size: .
J: TRBJ1-4
D: .
V: TRBV9
CDR3: CASSVGGNEKLFF
DNA: TGTGCCAGCAGCGTTGGTGGTAATGAAAAACTGTTTTTT

size: .
J: TRBJ1-2
D: TRBD1
V: TRBV2
CDR3: CASSWDRENGYTF
DNA: TGTGCCAGCAGTTGGGACAGGGAGAATGGCTACACCTTC

size: .
J: TRBJ2-7
D: TRBD2
V: TRBV18
CDR3: CASSPLPSGSFEQYF
DNA: TGTGCCAGTTCACCACTCCCTAGCGGGAGTTTCGAGCAGTACTTC

size: many
J: TRBJ2-2
D: TRBD2
V: TRBV11-3
CDR3: CASSPGRLAGGNTGELFF
DNA: TGTGCCAGCAGCCCCGGACGTCTAGCGGGAGGAAACACCGGGGAGCTGTTTTTT

size: .
J: TRBJ2-1
D: .
V: TRBV11-3
CDR3: CASSLNSPGIGGEQFF
DNA: TGTGCCAGCAGCTTAAATTCCCCTGGGATAGGGGGTGAGCAGTTCTTC

size: many
J: TRBJ1-1
D: .
V: TRBV4-2
CDR3: CASSQATTGRTEAFF
DNA: TGTGCCAGCAGCCAAGCTACGACAGGTAGGACTGAAGCTTTCTTT

size: .
J: TRBJ2-5
D: TRBD2
V: TRBV11-3
CDR3: CASGLGEGAGETQYF
DNA: TGTGCCAGCGGCTTAGGGGAGGGCGCGGGAGAGACCCAGTACTTC

size: .
J: TRBJ1-1
D: .
V: TRBV12-3/TRBV12-4
CDR3: CASSSADRNAGAFF
DNA: TGTGCCAGCAGTTCGGCAGACAGGAACGCTGGAGCTTTCTTT

size: .
J: TRBJ2-7
D: .
V: TRBV6-2/TRBV6-3
CDR3: CASSSYQPEQYF
DNA: TGTGCCAGCAGTTCATATCAGCCCGAGCAGTACTTC

size: .
J: TRBJ2-1
D: TRBD1
V: TRBV14
CDR3: CASSSRPGQGSYEQFF
DNA: TGTGCCAGCAGCTCCAGACCAGGACAGGGATCTTATGAGCAGTTCTTC

size: many
J: TRBJ2-1
D: TRBD2
V: TRBV29-1
CDR3: CSVDLGLGGNEQFF
DNA: TGCAGCGTTGATTTGGGACTAGGGGGCAATGAGCAGTTCTTC

size: many
J: TRBJ1-1
D: TRBD1
V: TRBV10-3
CDR3: CAISESQGATEAFF
DNA: TGTGCCATCAGTGAGTCACAGGGGGCGACTGAAGCTTTCTTT

size: .
J: TRBJ2-2
D: TRBD1
V: TRBV5-4
CDR3: CASSKKGGTGVSTGELFF
DNA: TGTGCCAGCAGCAAGAAGGGGGGGACAGGGGTCTCCACCGGGGAGCTGTTTTTT

size: many
J: TRBJ1-1
D: .
V: TRBV4-2
CDR3: CASSSGKGTEAFF
DNA: TGTGCCAGCAGCTCAGGGAAAGGCACTGAAGCTTTCTTT

size: .
J: TRBJ2-1
D: .
V: TRBV12-3/TRBV12-4
CDR3: CASSLDYLGQFF
DNA: TGTGCCAGCAGTTTAGACTATCTTGGGCAGTTCTTC